Below are 14 T cell receptor beta chains sequenced from a single sample in a study of blood T cell repertoires in COVID-19 (dated by TCRdb to the early 2020s). The library was built by means of the immunoSEQ multiplex PCR assay. What TCRdb holds here is the immuneACCESS table cut down to in-frame rearrangements. Part of the clones is not present; checked against another copy, under half of the missing clones reflect an unresolved V gene, and the others are unexplained. This sample comprises about 490,000 clones, approximately 83% of them detected only once. The ten most abundant clones make up roughly 3.1% of the sample. Input material: peripheral blood. The receptors were sampled from a human donor in a cohort sampled during active COVID-19.

The chain is built from TRBV5-1 and TRBJ1-4, with 8 positions matching TRBD1. Germline assignment: CDR1 SGHRS and CDR2 YFSETQ. V shed 3 bases, J shed 2 bases, and the junction held 6 bases outside the gene matches. The CDR3 consists of 16 residues. This chain's CDR3 is CASSYKGQETNEKLFF. The CDR3 DNA follows: TGCGCCAGCAGCTATAAGGGACAGGAGACTAATGAAAAACTGTTTTTT.

The chain couples TRBV7-3 to TRBJ2-1; TRBD1 matches at 7 bases. Germline CDR1 and CDR2: SGHTA and FQGTGA. This CDR3 contains 14 residues. Here the CDR3 DNA reads TGTGCAACCCTGGCCGGGACAGAAATAAATGAGCAGTTCTTC. It yields the protein CATLAGTEINEQFF.

The chain combines TRBV12-5 with TRBJ1-1; D is uncertain. The CDR3 is 11 residues long. Germline loops: CDR1 LGHNT, CDR2 FRNRAP. V was clipped by 1 base and J by 10 bases, with 7 bases between them. The CDR3 is CASGLESVAFF. CDR3 in DNA: TGTGCTAGTGGTTTGGAGTCAGTAGCTTTCTTT. The full variable domain, rest sourced from reference TRBV12-5 and TRBJ1-1, is DARVTQTPRHKVTEMGQEVTMRCQPILGHNTVFWYRQTMMQGLELLAYFRNRAPLDDSGMPKDRFSAEMPDATLATLKIQPSEPRDSAVYFCASGLESVAFFGQGTRLTVV.

This clone came up a few times. The genes are TRBV7-9 and TRBJ1-1, with a tentative D call TRBD1 (6 bases). This CDR3 has 13 amino acids. Trimming shortened V by 3 bases and J by 5 bases, and 10 bases separated the two germline ends. The germline V gene has CDR1 SEHNR and CDR2 FQNEAQ (reference sequence). CDR3 in DNA: TGTGCCAGCAGCTTGGGGGCTGTAACTGAAGCTTTCTTT. It specifies CASSLGAVTEAFF.

The rearrangement uses TRBV29-1 and TRBJ2-3, with TRBD2 matching over 7 bases. In germline, CDR1 is SQVTM, CDR2 ANQGSEA. Germline trimming cut 3 bases from V and 6 bases from J; bases unmatched to any gene: 6. This CDR3 is 13 amino acids long. In nucleotides, the CDR3 is TGCAGCGTTGAGCGGGAGAGGTCGGATACGCAGTATTTT. It translates to CSVERERSDTQYF.

V and J are TRBV11-3 and TRBJ2-1, with TRBD1 matching 8 bases. The J segment lost 5 bases and the V segment lost 3 bases, leaving 6 bases of the junction unmatched. The CDR3 has 15 residues. CDR1 SGHNT and CDR2 YENEEA come from the germline V gene. The CDR3 spells CASSFSGQANNEQFF. CDR3 bases: TGTGCCAGCAGCTTCTCGGGACAGGCGAACAATGAGCAGTTCTTC. Complete variable domain (other parts from reference TRBV11-3 and TRBJ2-1): EAGVVQSPRYKIIEKKQPVAFWCNPISGHNTLYWYLQNLGQGPELLIRYENEEAVDDSQLPKDRFSAERLKGVDSTLKIQPAELGDSAVYLCASSFSGQANNEQFFGPGTRLTVL.

V is TRBV20-1 and J is TRBJ2-2, with D perhaps matching TRBD2 (7 bases). Germline V gene lookup returns CDR1 DFQATT and CDR2 SNEGSKA (reference sequence). The CDR3 consists of 17 residues. V lost 3 bases and J lost 3, with 20 bases in between. For the CDR3, the DNA is TGCAGTGCTAGTTGGCTAGCGGACAGCGGGGACACCGGGGAGCTGTTTTTT. This encodes CSASWLADSGDTGELFF.

This rearrangement joins TRBV6-5 to TRBJ1-4; the D gene is possibly TRBD1 (6 bases). The CDR3 loop spans 14 amino acids. The germline gives CDR1 MNHEY, CDR2 SVGAGI. The V and J ends lost 5 bases and 8 bases respectively, with 15 bases between them. CDR3: CASSRLTGFEKLFF. As DNA, the CDR3 is TGTGCCAGCAGTCGACTAACAGGGTTCGAAAAACTGTTTTTT.

The CDR3 spells CASSIGLFQETQYF. The DNA for the CDR3 is TGTGCCAGTAGTATAGGCCTATTCCAAGAGACCCAGTACTTC. The rearrangement links TRBV19 to TRBJ2-5; D remains ambiguous. The CDR3 runs 14 residues. Germline V gene data show CDR1 as LNHDA and CDR2 as SQIVND (reference sequence). Trimming removed 1 base from V and 1 base from J, with 7 bases in between.

This chain links TRBV9 with TRBJ1-5; possible D gene TRBD1, 5 bases. V lost 2 bases and J lost 3, with 12 bases in between. CDR3 length equals 15 residues. CDR1 and CDR2 from the germline V gene are SGDLS and YYNGEE. Written as DNA, the CDR3 is TGTGCCAGCAGCGTGGGTCGACAGCCCAATCAGCCCCAGCATTTT. Protein product: CASSVGRQPNQPQHF.

The J gene is TRBJ2-7, the V gene TRBV29-1; no clear D. The V and J ends lost 4 bases and 0 bases respectively, with 13 bases between them. The CDR3 has 14 amino acids. CDR1 is SQVTM, CDR2 ANQGSEA, per germline. CDR3 protein: CSVGHGGSSYEQYF. The CDR3 DNA reads as TGCAGCGTTGGCCATGGCGGCAGCTCCTACGAGCAGTACTTC.

Details on this clone: Other nucleotide sequences from this sample produce the same CDR3. This sequence joins TRBV5-1 and TRBJ1-1; possible D gene TRBD1, 5 bases. The CDR3 sequence is 14 residues long. V was pared by 1 base and J by 4 bases, with 11 bases between. From germline, CDR1 is SGHRS and CDR2 YFSETQ. CDR3 sequence reads: CASSLSGRGTEAFF. The CDR3 region has the DNA TGCGCCAGCAGCTTGAGTGGGAGGGGCACTGAAGCTTTCTTT.

This clone was seen only once. This sequence joins TRBV29-1 and TRBJ2-1; 9 bases line up with TRBD1. This CDR3 is built from 13 residues. The V segment lost 7 bases and the J segment 3 bases; nucleotides outside the gene matches: 4. Germline V gives CDR1 SQVTM, CDR2 ANQGSEA. The CDR3 nucleotides read TGCAGCGCAATGACAGGGGGCTACAATGAGCAGTTCTTC. Amino acid sequence: CSAMTGGYNEQFF.

This sequence joins TRBV23-1 and TRBJ1-4; D is ambiguous. TRBV23-1 is recorded as an ORF, its role being uncertain. The CDR3 sequence is 13 residues long. CDR3 loop: CQKRTDVNEKLFF. CDR3 DNA sequence: TGCCAAAAGCGGACTGATGTGAATGAAAAACTGTTTTTT.